The rows below give T cell receptor beta chains drawn from one sample of a study of cytomegalovirus exposure and HLA in healthy donors. Using immunoSEQ multiplex PCR, the repertoire was profiled, and TCRdb retains in-frame clones only, with some absent. The table lists 130,000 to 150,000 clones, approximately 80% of them singletons. The sequenced sample was PBMCs. The receptors shown here come from a woman aged 18-29 years in good health and CMV-seropositive. CDR3s leave out the opening cysteine and the closing phenylalanine or tryptophan. D genes are given only for firm matches.

>TRBJ2-7|TRBV4-1|TRBD1
ASSRQGAYEQY
>TRBJ2-2|TRBV7-9|TRBD2
ASSPGGAGELF
>TRBJ1-1|TRBV7-8|-
ASSLQEGTTEAF
>TRBJ1-2|TRBV4-1|TRBD1
ASSQDGTGNYGYT
>TRBJ2-7|TRBV6-5|TRBD1
ASSYSEDRAYEQY
>TRBJ2-1|TRBV5-1|-
ASSLGSSTGNEQF
>TRBJ1-1|TRBV2|-
ASSEQGFTEAF
>TRBJ2-5|TRBV2|-
ASSEFSSGRQY
>TRBJ2-7|TRBV29-1|TRBD2
SVGGSYEQY
>TRBJ1-5|TRBV19|TRBD1
ATGQGEPQH
>TRBJ1-5|TRBV10-2|TRBD1
ASSPRGRDQPQH
>TRBJ2-7|TRBV18|TRBD2
ASSLRTGTSRHEQY
>TRBJ1-4|TRBV28|-
ASSRTQEGNEKLF
>TRBJ1-2|TRBV15|-
ATSRGAGAEDGYT
>TRBJ1-5|TRBV19|-
ASLIQVNSNQPQH
>TRBJ2-2|TRBV19|-
ASSIGGVATGELF
>TRBJ1-4|TRBV4-3|TRBD1
ASSQWRDRGRHGEKLF
>TRBJ2-7|TRBV7-9|-
ASSSDTSYEQY
>TRBJ1-3|TRBV28|-
ASSLVHGSGNTIY
>TRBJ1-3|TRBV7-2|-
ASSTNTGNTIY
>TRBJ2-1|TRBV5-1|-
ASRDLASNEQF
>TRBJ2-1|TRBV9|-
ASSRLNFNEQF
>TRBJ1-1|TRBV21-1|-
ASSRPGQDTEAF
>TRBJ2-7|TRBV5-8|-
ASSLGQVTSYEQY
>TRBJ2-2|TRBV5-1|TRBD1
ASSSTGTANTGELF
>TRBJ2-1|TRBV7-2|-
ASSLAGRGAVFFSYNEQF
>TRBJ1-5|TRBV2|TRBD1
ASSGDRGDQPQH
>TRBJ2-7|TRBV28|TRBD2
ASSTTSGGVPPYEQY
>TRBJ1-6|TRBV7-9|TRBD1
ASSSRDSPFSLH
>TRBJ1-5|TRBV6-1|TRBD1
ASIGTGYSNQPQH
>TRBJ1-6|TRBV4-1|TRBD1
ASSSDRSSYNSPLH
>TRBJ1-5|TRBV2|-
ASSEDRLAAQPQH
>TRBJ2-4|TRBV2|-
AGSSGDKNIQY
>TRBJ2-5|TRBV7-2|-
ASSLALGGGRTQY
>TRBJ1-4|TRBV19|TRBD1
ASSRDSLNEKLF
>TRBJ1-2|TRBV19|-
ASSIVRGDYGYT
>TRBJ2-1|TRBV19|TRBD2
ASNLGLAGYNEQF
>TRBJ1-1|TRBV19|-
ASRGQPNLNTEAF
>TRBJ1-3|TRBV28|TRBD1
ASGGQGWAGNTIY
>TRBJ2-7|TRBV7-7|-
ASSLGFGASYEQY
>TRBJ1-1|TRBV18|TRBD1
ASSPPGQRVTTEAF
>TRBJ1-2|TRBV14|-
ASSPLGLRDSANYGYT
>TRBJ1-1|TRBV9|-
ASSGSSPQGRNGEAF
>TRBJ2-1|TRBV5-1|-
ASSYLRGNEQF
>TRBJ1-4|TRBV9|TRBD1
ASSVRQGADEKLF
>TRBJ1-4|TRBV5-1|TRBD1
ASSGKTGLPNEKLF
>TRBJ1-5|TRBV5-5|TRBD1
ASSLEGDRGYYSNQPQH
>TRBJ2-7|TRBV6-1|TRBD1
ATKTGSYEQY
>TRBJ1-6|TRBV4-2|TRBD1
ASSQGVQGANSPLH
>TRBJ1-2|TRBV6-5|-
ASRPSGAGGYT
>TRBJ1-5|TRBV6-1|TRBD1
ASSERGTGEGAQH
>TRBJ1-1|TRBV18|TRBD1
ASSRVPGQGPGTEAF
>TRBJ2-6|TRBV19|TRBD1
ASSIRDRVPRTANVLT
>TRBJ1-3|TRBV16|-
ASSQTRGNTIY
>TRBJ2-7|TRBV11-2|TRBD1
ASSLGRTGTYEQY
>TRBJ1-1|TRBV5-1|-
ASSRGQNTEAF
>TRBJ2-1|TRBV6-5|-
ASSYQGHYNEQF
>TRBJ1-1|TRBV7-2|TRBD1
ASSPTRGTGLNTEAF